The rows below give T cell receptor beta chains drawn from one sample of a study of radiotherapy plus CTLA-4 blockade in lung cancer. Profiling relied on immunoSEQ multiplex PCR, and the TCRdb table lists in-frame clones only, not all of them. The sample consists of 25,000 to 35,000 clones, under 80% of them appearing once. Sequenced here: peripheral blood, sampled from a patient treated with radiotherapy plus ipilimumab. The receptors originated from a human donor with non-small cell lung cancer who had stable disease on radiotherapy plus ipilimumab. CDR3s include the opening cysteine and the closing phenylalanine or tryptophan. Each record gives: CDR3 DNA, CDR3 protein, D gene, J gene, clone size, V gene. A D gene is named only where the DNA matches it firmly. Rows give clone size only sometimes, using once, few, many, or a class for an expanded clone.

CDR3nt: TGTGCCAGCAGCGTAGTTCCGGGGGTCGAGACCCAGTACTTC; CDR3aa: CASSVVPGVETQYF; d_gene: .; j_gene: TRBJ2-5; abundance: .; v_gene: TRBV9
CDR3nt: TGTGCCTGGAAGGTCGGGACCTATTGGGCCGGGGAGCTGTTTTTT; CDR3aa: CAWKVGTYWAGELFF; d_gene: .; j_gene: TRBJ2-2; abundance: .; v_gene: TRBV30
CDR3nt: TGTGCCAGCAGTTACAAGAGGGGCACTGAAGCTTTCTTT; CDR3aa: CASSYKRGTEAFF; d_gene: .; j_gene: TRBJ1-1; abundance: .; v_gene: TRBV6-5
CDR3nt: TGTGCCTCCCACGGGGCACGCGGGGCTAGGCCCCTCCACTTT; CDR3aa: CASHGARGARPLHF; d_gene: .; j_gene: TRBJ1-6; abundance: .; v_gene: TRBV2
CDR3nt: TGTGCCAGCAGCTTAATTCGTTTAACAGGGAACACCGGGGAGCTGTTTTTT; CDR3aa: CASSLIRLTGNTGELFF; d_gene: .; j_gene: TRBJ2-2; abundance: .; v_gene: TRBV7-6
CDR3nt: TGTGCCAGCTCGATCGGCACAGATACGCAGTATTTT; CDR3aa: CASSIGTDTQYF; d_gene: .; j_gene: TRBJ2-3; abundance: .; v_gene: TRBV7-9
CDR3nt: TGTGCCAGCAGCTTAAGCGGGACACTTGGGGGCCGCGGCCATGGCTACACCTTC; CDR3aa: CASSLSGTLGGRGHGYTF; d_gene: .; j_gene: TRBJ1-2; abundance: .; v_gene: TRBV7-3
CDR3nt: TGTGCCAGCAAAAGGGCGAGGGGACCAGACACCGGGGAGCTGTTTTTT; CDR3aa: CASKRARGPDTGELFF; d_gene: .; j_gene: TRBJ2-2; abundance: .; v_gene: TRBV19
CDR3nt: TGTGCCAGTAGTAGCCGAACCGGTAACACTGAAGCTTTCTTT; CDR3aa: CASSSRTGNTEAFF; d_gene: .; j_gene: TRBJ1-1; abundance: .; v_gene: TRBV19
CDR3nt: TGTGCCAGCAGCTTTTGGGGGGGGAATCAGCCCCAGCATTTT; CDR3aa: CASSFWGGNQPQHF; d_gene: .; j_gene: TRBJ1-5; abundance: .; v_gene: TRBV5-6
CDR3nt: TGCAGCGTTGAAGATGGGGGTAGCACTGAAGCTTTCTTT; CDR3aa: CSVEDGGSTEAFF; d_gene: .; j_gene: TRBJ1-1; abundance: .; v_gene: TRBV29-1
CDR3nt: TGTGCCAGCAGCTTACCCCGGACAGGGCAGAACACTGAAGCTTTCTTT; CDR3aa: CASSLPRTGQNTEAFF; d_gene: TRBD1; j_gene: TRBJ1-1; abundance: .; v_gene: TRBV7-9
CDR3nt: TGTGCCACCAGCAGAGACGAGGGCAGTCATTACGAGCAGTACTTC; CDR3aa: CATSRDEGSHYEQYF; d_gene: .; j_gene: TRBJ2-7; abundance: .; v_gene: TRBV15
CDR3nt: TGTGCCAGCAGCTTAGACCGCTATGGCTACACCTTC; CDR3aa: CASSLDRYGYTF; d_gene: .; j_gene: TRBJ1-2; abundance: .; v_gene: TRBV13
CDR3nt: TGTGCCAGCAGTTCCGGGACAGTTTACTCTGGAAACACCATATATTTT; CDR3aa: CASSSGTVYSGNTIYF; d_gene: TRBD1; j_gene: TRBJ1-3; abundance: .; v_gene: TRBV6-5
CDR3nt: TGCAGTGCTAGCCAGGGGGTAGGCTACACCTTC; CDR3aa: CSASQGVGYTF; d_gene: TRBD1; j_gene: TRBJ1-2; abundance: .; v_gene: TRBV20-1
CDR3nt: TGTGCCAGCAGCTCTTGGGAGTTGAATGAGCAGTTCTTC; CDR3aa: CASSSWELNEQFF; d_gene: .; j_gene: TRBJ2-1; abundance: .; v_gene: TRBV7-2
CDR3nt: TGTGCCAGCAGTTTGTCCTGGACCTACGAGCAGTACTTC; CDR3aa: CASSLSWTYEQYF; d_gene: .; j_gene: TRBJ2-7; abundance: once; v_gene: TRBV27
CDR3nt: TGTGCCAGCAGCTTAGCAAGGCGGTCTACCTATGGCTACACCTTC; CDR3aa: CASSLARRSTYGYTF; d_gene: .; j_gene: TRBJ1-2; abundance: .; v_gene: TRBV7-2
CDR3nt: TGCAGTGCTAGAGATTTCGACAGTCAGTTCTTC; CDR3aa: CSARDFDSQFF; d_gene: .; j_gene: TRBJ2-1; abundance: .; v_gene: TRBV20-1
CDR3nt: TGTGCCAGCAGCTTCCAATCCAGGGGTCCCGTTGCCGGGGAGCTGTTTTTT; CDR3aa: CASSFQSRGPVAGELFF; d_gene: .; j_gene: TRBJ2-2; abundance: .; v_gene: TRBV7-8
CDR3nt: TGTGCCAGCAAAAGAGAAGGCGAATACATAGAGACCCAGTACTTC; CDR3aa: CASKREGEYIETQYF; d_gene: .; j_gene: TRBJ2-5; abundance: .; v_gene: TRBV6-1
CDR3nt: TGTGCCAGCAGCTTAGACCAAAACACTGAAGCTTTCTTT; CDR3aa: CASSLDQNTEAFF; d_gene: .; j_gene: TRBJ1-1; abundance: .; v_gene: TRBV11-2
CDR3nt: TGTGCCAGCAGTGGGTGGGGGACAGGGATTTTGTGGGCTTTCTTT; CDR3aa: CASSGWGTGILWAFF; d_gene: TRBD1; j_gene: TRBJ1-1; abundance: few; v_gene: TRBV6-5
CDR3nt: TGTGCCAGCGGAGAGAATGAAAAACTGTTTTTT; CDR3aa: CASGENEKLFF; d_gene: .; j_gene: TRBJ1-4; abundance: .; v_gene: TRBV6-6
CDR3nt: TGTGCCAGCAGCTTAAGTCGCGAGCAGTACTTC; CDR3aa: CASSLSREQYF; d_gene: .; j_gene: TRBJ2-7; abundance: .; v_gene: TRBV7-9
CDR3nt: TGTGCCAGCAGTGACCCCTGGGGAGGCACTGAAGCTTTCTTT; CDR3aa: CASSDPWGGTEAFF; d_gene: .; j_gene: TRBJ1-1; abundance: .; v_gene: TRBV6-1